The source of this TCR beta chain is a study of blood T cells in healthy people across ages. Next came a second PCR, run for roughly 6 to 11 cycles, which used a sample-barcoded 5' primer along with a J-beta primer mix. Each cDNA was tagged by a template-switch adaptor containing 12 random nucleotides. TCRdb used MiXCR to reprocess the 5' RACE reads, holding one entry per CDR3 protein. Found here are about 1 million distinct CDR3 sequences, roughly a quarter of them singletons; the top ten hold around 0.7%. This clonotype occurred a few times. The sample was also linked to a second study, of T cells of mothers and their children.

What was sequenced was blood. The sequence was obtained from a girl under 10 years old in good health.

The DNA for the CDR3 is TGTGCCAGCTCACGGGCGAAGGGGACAGGGGTCCCAGATACGCAGTATTTT. It specifies CASSRAKGTGVPDTQYF. The chain has TRBV18 and TRBJ2-3; TRBD1 matches 10 bases. With V trimmed by 4 bases and J by 4 bases, 11 bases remained unmatched. CDR1 KGHSH and CDR2 LQKENI come from the germline V gene. The CDR3 is made up of 17 amino acids.